This paragraph reports one T cell receptor beta chain. This clone's antigen is unknown. Base qualities are not recorded, but no much larger clone differs from it by a single base. TCRbeta CDR3 regions were sequenced with the immunoSEQ Assay. After extraction, genomic DNA underwent amplification by bias-controlled multiplex PCR, followed by high-throughput sequencing. Under the source paper's analysis protocol: To quantify the absolute abundance of every unique TCRbeta CDR3 region, sequences were collapsed and filtered. T cell fraction was estimated by normalizing TCRbeta template counts to usable DNA, with usable DNA measured through amplification of reference genes found in all nucleated cells. Repertoire TCRs were annotated as SARS-CoV-2-specific by exact matching of V gene, CDR3 amino acid sequence and J gene to a known reactive TCR set. The reference SARS-CoV-2 TCR set was derived from MIRA and filtered for enrichment in COVID-19-positive ImmuneCODE repertoires, a step that removed public or cross-reactive TCRs. Using the MIRA antigens, annotated TCRs were further analysed by specific ORF or by position within an ORF. Breadth was defined as annotated unique rearrangements over total unique productive rearrangements; depth was the summed frequency of those rearrangements. TCR breadth was compared between groups using two-sided Wilcoxon rank-sum tests. This immuneACCESS table, as held by TCRdb, lists in-frame sequences with V and J called but not all clones. Of the missing ones, under half trace to an unresolved V gene in checked studies; the others have no known cause. The D gene and trimming were derived from the DNA, and the V and J assignments and clone size from that table. The sample table lists some 180,000 clones, around 90% of them with a count of one. Together, the top ten hold approximately 6% of the sample.

The data were obtained in a study of Ad26.COV2.S vaccination and SARS-CoV-2 variants (dated by TCRdb to 2020 to 2022). Broadly, across the study: Sequencing of the TCRbeta repertoire served to evaluate the specificity and breadth of SARS-CoV-2-reactive T cell receptors following Ad26.COV2.S vaccination. The TCR-sequenced set comprised around 32 samples: around 20 Ad26.COV2.S vaccine recipients, 5 placebo recipients and 8 SARS-CoV-2 convalescent individuals. Study-level results and caveats: The authors noted that total T cell responses may have been underestimated by the TCR breadth and depth analyses. Substantial breadth of spike-specific CD8+ and CD4+ T cell responses was reported after vaccination. Non-spike TCR breadth was comparable between vaccine and placebo recipients, consistent with the vaccine containing only spike. Ad26.COV2.S recipients had higher spike-specific TCR breadth than placebo recipients (P = 0.0014).

What this sample's time point label stands for: individuals recovered from natural SARS-CoV-2 infection. CDR1 is given as ENHRY and CDR2 as SYGVKD, both from the germline V gene. V is shortened by 6 bases, J by 1 base, and the region joining them spans 8 bases. There are 13 amino acids in the CDR3, from cysteine to phenylalanine inclusive. The retained sequence is limited to the CDR3, 39 bases, with the frame set at the first base. The receptor chain draws on TRBV10-3 and TRBJ2-3; too little of a D gene remains to name it. This TCR was sampled from a human donor who had recovered from COVID-19. Material: peripheral blood, obtained after recovery from COVID-19. The CDR3 loop reads CAISIPGTDTQYF. DNA sequence: TGTGCCATCAGCATACCCGGCACAGATACGCAGTATTTT.